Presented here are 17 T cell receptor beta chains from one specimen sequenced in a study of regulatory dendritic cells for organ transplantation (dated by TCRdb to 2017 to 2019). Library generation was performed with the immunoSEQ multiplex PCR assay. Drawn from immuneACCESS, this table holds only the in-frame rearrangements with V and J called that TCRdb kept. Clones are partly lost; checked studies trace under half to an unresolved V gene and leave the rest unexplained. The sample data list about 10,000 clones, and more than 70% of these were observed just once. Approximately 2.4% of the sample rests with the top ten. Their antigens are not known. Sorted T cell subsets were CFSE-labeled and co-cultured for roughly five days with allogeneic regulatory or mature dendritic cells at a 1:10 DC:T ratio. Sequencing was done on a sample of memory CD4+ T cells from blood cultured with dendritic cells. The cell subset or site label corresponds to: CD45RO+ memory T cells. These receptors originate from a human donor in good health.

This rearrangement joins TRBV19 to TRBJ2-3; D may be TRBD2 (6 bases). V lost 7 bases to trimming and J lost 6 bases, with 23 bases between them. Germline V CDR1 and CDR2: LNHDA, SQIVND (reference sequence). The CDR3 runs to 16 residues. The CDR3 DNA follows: TGTGCCAGTACCCTGGGGTCTGCGGGGCCCGCGGATACGCAGTATTTT. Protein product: CASTLGSAGPADTQYF.

CDR3 amino acids: CASSYGLNTDTQYF. DNA of the CDR3: TGTGCCAGCAGTTACGGGCTTAACACAGATACGCAGTATTTT. The chain links TRBV6-6 to TRBJ2-3; D not certain. Trimming pared 2 bases from V and 2 bases from J, leaving 8 bases between. The germline CDR1 and CDR2 sequences are MNHNY and SVGAGI (reference sequence). This CDR3 is built from 14 residues.

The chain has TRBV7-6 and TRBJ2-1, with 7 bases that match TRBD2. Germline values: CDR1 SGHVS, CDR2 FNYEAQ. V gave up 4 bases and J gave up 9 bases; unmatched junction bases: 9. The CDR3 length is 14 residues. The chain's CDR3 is CASSSWEGRGEQFF. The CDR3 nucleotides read TGTGCCAGCAGCTCCTGGGAGGGGAGGGGTGAGCAGTTCTTC.

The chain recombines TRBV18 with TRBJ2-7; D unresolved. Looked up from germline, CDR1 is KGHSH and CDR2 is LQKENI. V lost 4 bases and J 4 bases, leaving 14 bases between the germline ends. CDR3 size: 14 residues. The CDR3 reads CASSLDPSPYEQYF. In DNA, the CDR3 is TGTGCCAGCTCACTAGACCCCTCCCCTTACGAGCAGTACTTC.

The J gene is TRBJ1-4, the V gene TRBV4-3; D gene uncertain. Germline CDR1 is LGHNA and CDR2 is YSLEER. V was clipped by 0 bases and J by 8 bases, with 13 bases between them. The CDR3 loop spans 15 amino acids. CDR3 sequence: CASSQDSADREKLFF. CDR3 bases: TGCGCCAGCAGCCAAGATAGTGCGGATCGAGAAAAACTGTTTTTT.

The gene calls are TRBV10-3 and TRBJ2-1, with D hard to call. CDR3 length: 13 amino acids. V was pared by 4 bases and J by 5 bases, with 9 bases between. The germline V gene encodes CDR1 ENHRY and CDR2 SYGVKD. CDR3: CAISVRQNNEQFF. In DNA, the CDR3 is TGTGCCATCAGTGTTAGGCAGAACAATGAGCAGTTCTTC.

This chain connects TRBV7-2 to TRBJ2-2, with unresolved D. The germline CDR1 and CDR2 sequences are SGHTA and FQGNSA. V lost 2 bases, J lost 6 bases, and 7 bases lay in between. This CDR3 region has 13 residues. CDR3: CASSLFTAGELFF. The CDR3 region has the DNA TGTGCCAGCAGCTTATTCACGGCCGGGGAGCTGTTTTTT.

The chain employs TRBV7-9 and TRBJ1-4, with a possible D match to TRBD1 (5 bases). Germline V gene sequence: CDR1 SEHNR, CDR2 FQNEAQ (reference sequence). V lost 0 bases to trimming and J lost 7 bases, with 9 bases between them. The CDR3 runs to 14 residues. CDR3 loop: CASSLARQGEKLFF. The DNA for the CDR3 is TGTGCCAGCAGCTTAGCGAGGCAGGGTGAAAAACTGTTTTTT.

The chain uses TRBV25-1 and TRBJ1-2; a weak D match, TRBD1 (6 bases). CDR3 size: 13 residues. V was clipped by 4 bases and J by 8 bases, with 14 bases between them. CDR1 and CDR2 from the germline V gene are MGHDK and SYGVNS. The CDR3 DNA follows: TGTGCCAGCAGTGTAAACAGGGAGGGGGGCTACACCTTC. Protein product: CASSVNREGGYTF.

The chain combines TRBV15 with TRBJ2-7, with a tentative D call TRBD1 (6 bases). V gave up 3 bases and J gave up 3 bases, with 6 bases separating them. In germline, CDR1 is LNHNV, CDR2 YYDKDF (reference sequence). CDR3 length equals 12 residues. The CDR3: CATSSRGYEQYF. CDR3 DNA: TGTGCCACCAGCAGCAGGGGCTACGAGCAGTACTTC.

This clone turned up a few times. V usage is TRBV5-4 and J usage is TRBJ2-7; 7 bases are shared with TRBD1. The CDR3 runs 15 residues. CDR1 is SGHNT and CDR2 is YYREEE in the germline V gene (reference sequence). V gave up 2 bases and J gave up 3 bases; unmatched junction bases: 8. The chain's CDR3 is CASSFGTGVYYEQYF. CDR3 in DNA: TGTGCCAGCAGCTTTGGAACAGGGGTTTACTACGAGCAGTACTTC. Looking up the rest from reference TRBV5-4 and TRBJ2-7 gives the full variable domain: ETGVTQSPTHLIKTRGQQVTLRCSSQSGHNTVSWYQQALGQGPQFIFQYYREEENGRGNFPPRFSGLQFPNYSSELNVNALELDDSALYLCASSFGTGVYYEQYFGPGTRLTVT.

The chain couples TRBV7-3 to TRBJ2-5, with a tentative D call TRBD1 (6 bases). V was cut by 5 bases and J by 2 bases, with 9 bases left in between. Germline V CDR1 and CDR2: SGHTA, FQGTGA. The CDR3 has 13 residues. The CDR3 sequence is CASSPGQQETQYF. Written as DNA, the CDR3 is TGTGCCAGCAGCCCGGGACAACAAGAGACCCAGTACTTC.

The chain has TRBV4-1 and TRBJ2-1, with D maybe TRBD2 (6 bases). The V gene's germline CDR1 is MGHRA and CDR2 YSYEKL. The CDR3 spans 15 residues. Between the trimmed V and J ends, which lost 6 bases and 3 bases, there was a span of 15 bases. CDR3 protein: CASSPLAPNYNEQFF. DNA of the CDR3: TGCGCCAGCAGTCCTCTAGCGCCCAACTACAATGAGCAGTTCTTC.

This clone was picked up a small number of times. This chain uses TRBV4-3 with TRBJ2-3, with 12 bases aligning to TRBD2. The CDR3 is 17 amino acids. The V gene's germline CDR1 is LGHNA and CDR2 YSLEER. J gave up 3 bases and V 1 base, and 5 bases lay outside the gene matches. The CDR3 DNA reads TGCGCCAGCAGCCAAGCTCTAGCGGGGGGGACGACAGATACGCAGTATTTT. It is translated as CASSQALAGGTTDTQYF.

The CDR3, as DNA: TGTGCCAGCAGCTTAGATCCTAGCGGGAGTCAGTTCTTC. Translated, it gives CASSLDPSGSQFF. The chain uses TRBV11-3 and TRBJ2-1; TRBD2 matches at 10 bases. From germline, CDR1 is SGHNT and CDR2 YENEEA. This CDR3 is 13 amino acids long. After removal of 0 bases from V and 13 bases from J, the junction contained 3 bases not matched to a gene. Full variable domain (missing parts from reference TRBV11-3 and TRBJ2-1): EAGVVQSPRYKIIEKKQPVAFWCNPISGHNTLYWYLQNLGQGPELLIRYENEEAVDDSQLPKDRFSAERLKGVDSTLKIQPAELGDSAVYLCASSLDPSGSQFFGPGTRLTVL.

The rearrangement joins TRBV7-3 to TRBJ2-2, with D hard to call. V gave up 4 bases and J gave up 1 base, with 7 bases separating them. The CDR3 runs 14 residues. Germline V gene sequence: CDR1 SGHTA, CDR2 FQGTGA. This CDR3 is CASSWIGNTGELFF. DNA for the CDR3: TGTGCCAGCAGCTGGATAGGGAACACCGGGGAGCTGTTTTTT.

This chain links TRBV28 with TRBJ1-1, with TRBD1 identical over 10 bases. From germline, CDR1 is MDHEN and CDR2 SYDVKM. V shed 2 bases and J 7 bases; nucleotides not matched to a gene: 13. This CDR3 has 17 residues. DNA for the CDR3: TGTGCCAGCAGTTTAGGGGAAAGACAGGGGGCGACCGTTGAAGCTTTCTTT. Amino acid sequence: CASSLGERQGATVEAFF.